Reported below is one T cell receptor beta chain. The clone's antigen remains unknown. Per-base quality was not reported, and no clone a single base away is much larger than it. Trimming takes 1 base off V and 8 bases off J; junction bases not matched to a gene: 3. CDR1 and CDR2, looked up from the germline V gene, are LGHNT and FRNRAP. The CDR3 contains 14 residues, cysteine and phenylalanine counted. Kept here is only the CDR3 DNA, which spans 42 bases and is read in frame from base 1. The data were obtained in a study of control samples from healthy donors and cancer patients (dated by TCRdb to the early 2020s). Receptor libraries were prepared by the immunoSEQ multiplex PCR assay. TCRdb limited this immuneACCESS table to in-frame rearrangements with V and J called. A share of clones is missing; checked studies link under half to unresolved V genes, and the rest is unexplained. The sample table contains approximately 180,000 clones; only one count was recorded for approximately 94% of them. The ten largest clonotypes hold 1.2% to 1.5% of the sample.

The rearranged segments are TRBV12-5 and TRBJ2-1; 9 junctional bases match TRBD2. This TCR was recovered from a woman under 30 in good health. The sample comprised blood. The encoded CDR3 is CASGLGLAEDEQFF. The nucleotides are TGTGCTAGTGGTTTGGGACTAGCGGAGGATGAGCAGTTCTTC.